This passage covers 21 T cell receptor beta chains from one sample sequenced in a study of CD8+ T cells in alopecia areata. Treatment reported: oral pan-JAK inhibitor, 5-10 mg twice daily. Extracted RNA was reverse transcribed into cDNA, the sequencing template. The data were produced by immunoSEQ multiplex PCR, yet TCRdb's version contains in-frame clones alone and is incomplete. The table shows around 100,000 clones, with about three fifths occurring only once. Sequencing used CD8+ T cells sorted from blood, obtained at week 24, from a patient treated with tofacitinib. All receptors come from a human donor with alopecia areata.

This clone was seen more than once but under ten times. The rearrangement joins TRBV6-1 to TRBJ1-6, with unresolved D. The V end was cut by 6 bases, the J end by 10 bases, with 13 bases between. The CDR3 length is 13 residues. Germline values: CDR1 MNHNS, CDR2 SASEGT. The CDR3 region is CASRAEGLSPLHF. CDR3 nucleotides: TGTGCCAGCAGGGCGGAGGGTCTCTCACCCCTCCACTTT.

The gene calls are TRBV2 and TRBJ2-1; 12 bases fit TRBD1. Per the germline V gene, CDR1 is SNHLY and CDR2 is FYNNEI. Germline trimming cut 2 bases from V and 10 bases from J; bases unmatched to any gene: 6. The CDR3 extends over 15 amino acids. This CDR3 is CASSEPGQGAREQFF. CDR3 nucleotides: TGTGCCAGCAGTGAACCGGGACAGGGGGCGAGAGAGCAGTTCTTC.

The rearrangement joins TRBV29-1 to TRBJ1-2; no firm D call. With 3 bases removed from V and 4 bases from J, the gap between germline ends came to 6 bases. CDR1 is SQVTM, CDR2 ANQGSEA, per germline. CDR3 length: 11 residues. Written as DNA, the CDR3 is TGCAGCGTTGAGACACCCTATGGCTACACCTTC. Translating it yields CSVETPYGYTF.

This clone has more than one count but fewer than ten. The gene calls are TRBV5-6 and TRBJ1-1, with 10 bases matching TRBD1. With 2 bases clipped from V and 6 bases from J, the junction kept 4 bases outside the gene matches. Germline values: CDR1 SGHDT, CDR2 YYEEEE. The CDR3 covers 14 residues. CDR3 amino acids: CASSFRDRGAEAFF. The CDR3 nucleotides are TGTGCCAGCAGCTTCCGGGACAGGGGCGCTGAAGCTTTCTTT.

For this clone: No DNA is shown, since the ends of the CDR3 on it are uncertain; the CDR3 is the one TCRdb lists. The CDR3 reads CAWSFGAGELFF. The V call is TRBV30, the J call TRBJ2-2; the table assigns TRBD2, which was not confirmed against the DNA. The CDR3 contains 12 residues when both ends are counted. Germline-derived CDR1 and CDR2 are GTSNPN and SVGIG (reference sequence).

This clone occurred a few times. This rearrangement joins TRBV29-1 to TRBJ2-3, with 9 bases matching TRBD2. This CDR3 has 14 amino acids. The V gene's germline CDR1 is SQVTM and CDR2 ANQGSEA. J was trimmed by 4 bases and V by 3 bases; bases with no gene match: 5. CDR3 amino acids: CSVDNGGGADTQYF. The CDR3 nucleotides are TGCAGCGTTGATAATGGCGGGGGGGCAGATACGCAGTATTTT.

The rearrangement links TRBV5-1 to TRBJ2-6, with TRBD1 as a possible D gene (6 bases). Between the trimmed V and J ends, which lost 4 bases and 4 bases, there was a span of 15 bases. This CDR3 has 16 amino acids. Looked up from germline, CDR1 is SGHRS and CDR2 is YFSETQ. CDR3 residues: CASSGIRGTGANVLTF. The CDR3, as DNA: TGCGCCAGCAGCGGGATCAGGGGCACCGGGGCCAACGTCCTGACTTTC.

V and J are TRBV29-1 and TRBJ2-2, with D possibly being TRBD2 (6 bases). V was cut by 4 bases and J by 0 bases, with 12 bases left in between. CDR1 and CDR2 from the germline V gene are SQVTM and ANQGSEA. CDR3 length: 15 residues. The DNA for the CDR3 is TGCAGCGTTGCTCCAGCGGGCACGAACACCGGGGAGCTGTTTTTT. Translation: CSVAPAGTNTGELFF.

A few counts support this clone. The CDR3 here is CSAHDRDVPGELFF. The CDR3 bases are TGCAGCGCCCACGACAGGGACGTCCCCGGGGAGCTGTTTTTT. The rearrangement uses TRBV29-1 and TRBJ2-2; 7 bases are a match to TRBD1. The CDR3 contains 14 residues. The germline CDR1 and CDR2 sequences are SQVTM and ANQGSEA. The V gene end was trimmed by 7 bases and the J gene end by 6 bases; junction bases not matched to a gene: 11.

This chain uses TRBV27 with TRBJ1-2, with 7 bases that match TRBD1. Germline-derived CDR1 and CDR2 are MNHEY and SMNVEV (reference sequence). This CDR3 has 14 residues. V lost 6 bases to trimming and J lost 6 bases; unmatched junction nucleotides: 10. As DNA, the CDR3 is TGTGCCAGCAGCCCGATGACAGGGACGAATGGCTACACCTTC. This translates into CASSPMTGTNGYTF.

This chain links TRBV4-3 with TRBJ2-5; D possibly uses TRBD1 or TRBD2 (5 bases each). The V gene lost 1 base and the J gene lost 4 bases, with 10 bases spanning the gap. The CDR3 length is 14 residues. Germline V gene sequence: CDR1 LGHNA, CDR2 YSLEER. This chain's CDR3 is CASSQGGESETQYF. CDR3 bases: TGCGCCAGCAGCCAAGGAGGGGAATCAGAGACCCAGTACTTC.

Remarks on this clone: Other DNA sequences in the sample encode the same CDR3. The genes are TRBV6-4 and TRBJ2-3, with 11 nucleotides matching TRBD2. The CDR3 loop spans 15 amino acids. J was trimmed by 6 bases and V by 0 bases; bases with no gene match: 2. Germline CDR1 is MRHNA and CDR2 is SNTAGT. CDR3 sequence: CASSDSSGGADTQYF. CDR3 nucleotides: TGTGCCAGCAGTGACTCTAGCGGGGGGGCCGATACGCAGTATTTT.

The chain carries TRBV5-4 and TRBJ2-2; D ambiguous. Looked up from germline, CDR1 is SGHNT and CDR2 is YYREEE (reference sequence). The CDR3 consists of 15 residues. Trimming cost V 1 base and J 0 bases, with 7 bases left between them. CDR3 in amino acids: CASSLLGSNTGELFF. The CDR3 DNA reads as TGTGCCAGCAGCTTGTTAGGGTCGAACACCGGGGAGCTGTTTTTT.

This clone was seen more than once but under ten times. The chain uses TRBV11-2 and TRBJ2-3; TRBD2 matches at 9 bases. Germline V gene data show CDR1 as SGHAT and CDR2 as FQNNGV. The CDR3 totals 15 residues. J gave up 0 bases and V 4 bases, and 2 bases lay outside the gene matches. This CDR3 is CASSSSGESTDTQYF. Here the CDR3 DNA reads TGTGCCAGCAGCTCTAGCGGGGAAAGCACAGATACGCAGTATTTT.

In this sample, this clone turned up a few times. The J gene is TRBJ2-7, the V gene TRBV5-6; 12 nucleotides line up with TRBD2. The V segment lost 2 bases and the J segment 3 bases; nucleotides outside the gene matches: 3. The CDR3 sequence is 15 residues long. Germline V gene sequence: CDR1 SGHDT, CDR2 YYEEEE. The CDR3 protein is CASSLGLAGIYEQYF. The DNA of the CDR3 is TGTGCCAGCAGCTTAGGACTAGCGGGGATCTACGAGCAGTACTTC. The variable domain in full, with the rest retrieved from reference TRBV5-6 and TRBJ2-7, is DAGVTQSPTHLIKTRGQQVTLRCSPKSGHDTVSWYQQALGQGPQFIFQYYEEEERQRGNFPDRFSGHQFPNYSSELNVNALLLGDSALYLCASSLGLAGIYEQYFGPGTRLTVT.

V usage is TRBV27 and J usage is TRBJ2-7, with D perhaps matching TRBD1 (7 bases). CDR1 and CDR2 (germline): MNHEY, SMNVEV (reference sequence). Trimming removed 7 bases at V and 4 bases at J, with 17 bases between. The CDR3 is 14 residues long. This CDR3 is CASTPQGGSYEQYF. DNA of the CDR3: TGTGCCAGCACTCCCCAGGGGGGCTCGTACGAGCAGTACTTC.

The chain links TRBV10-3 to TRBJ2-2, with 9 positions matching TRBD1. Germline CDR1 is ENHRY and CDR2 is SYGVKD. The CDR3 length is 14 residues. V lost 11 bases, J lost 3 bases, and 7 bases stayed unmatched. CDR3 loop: CAARQGVDTGELFF. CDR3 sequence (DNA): TGTGCCGCAAGACAGGGGGTAGACACCGGGGAGCTGTTTTTT.

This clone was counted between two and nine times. CDR3 bases: TGTGCCAGCAGCTTGGCACTAGCGGGGACCATGAATACGCAGTATTTT. Encoded protein: CASSLALAGTMNTQYF. The genes are TRBV5-4 and TRBJ2-3, with 10 bases aligning to TRBD2. The CDR3 is 16 residues long. Per germline, CDR1 SGHNT and CDR2 YYREEE (reference sequence). V dropped 0 bases and J dropped 7; count of bases not matched to a gene: 8. The full variable domain, with the rest looked up from reference TRBV5-4 and TRBJ2-3, is ETGVTQSPTHLIKTRGQQVTLRCSSQSGHNTVSWYQQALGQGPQFIFQYYREEENGRGNFPPRFSGLQFPNYSSELNVNALELDDSALYLCASSLALAGTMNTQYFGPGTRLTVL.

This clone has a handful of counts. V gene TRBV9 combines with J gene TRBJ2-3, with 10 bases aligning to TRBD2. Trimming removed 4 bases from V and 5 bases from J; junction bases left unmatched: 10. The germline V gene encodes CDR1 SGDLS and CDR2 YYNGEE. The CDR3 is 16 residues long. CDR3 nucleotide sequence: TGTGCCAGCAGCCAAGAGCGGGGGGGCCGGGGAGATACGCAGTATTTT. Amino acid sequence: CASSQERGGRGDTQYF.

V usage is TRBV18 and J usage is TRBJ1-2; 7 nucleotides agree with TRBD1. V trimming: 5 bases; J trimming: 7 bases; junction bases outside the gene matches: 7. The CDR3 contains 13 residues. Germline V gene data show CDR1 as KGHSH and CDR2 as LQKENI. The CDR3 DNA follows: TGTGCCAGCTCATCGACAGGGTTGAGTGGCTACACCTTC. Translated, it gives CASSSTGLSGYTF.

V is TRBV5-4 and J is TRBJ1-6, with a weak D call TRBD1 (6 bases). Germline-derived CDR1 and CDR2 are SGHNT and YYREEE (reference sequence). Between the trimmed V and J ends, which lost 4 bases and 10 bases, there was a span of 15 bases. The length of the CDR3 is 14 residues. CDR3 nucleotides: TGTGCCAGCAGCCCGAACAGGGCCTTATCACCCCTCCACTTT. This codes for CASSPNRALSPLHF.